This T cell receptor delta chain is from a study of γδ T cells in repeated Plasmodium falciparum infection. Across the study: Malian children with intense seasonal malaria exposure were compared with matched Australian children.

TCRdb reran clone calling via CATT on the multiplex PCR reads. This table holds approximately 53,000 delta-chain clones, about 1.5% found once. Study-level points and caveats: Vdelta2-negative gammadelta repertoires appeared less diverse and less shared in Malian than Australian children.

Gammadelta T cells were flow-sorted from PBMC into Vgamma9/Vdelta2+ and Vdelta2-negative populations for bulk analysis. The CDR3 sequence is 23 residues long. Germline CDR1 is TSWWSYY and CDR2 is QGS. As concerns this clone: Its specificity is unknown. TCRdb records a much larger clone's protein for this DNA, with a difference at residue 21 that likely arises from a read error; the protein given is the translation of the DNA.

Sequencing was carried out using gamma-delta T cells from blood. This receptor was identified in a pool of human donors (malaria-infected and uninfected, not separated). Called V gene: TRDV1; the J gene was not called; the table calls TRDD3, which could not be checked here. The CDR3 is CALGERTFLPPPLDWGSTDKPIF. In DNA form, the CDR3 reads TGTGCTCTTGGGGAACGGACCTTCCTACCTCCCCCTTTAGACTGGGGGAGTACCGATAAACCCATCTTT.